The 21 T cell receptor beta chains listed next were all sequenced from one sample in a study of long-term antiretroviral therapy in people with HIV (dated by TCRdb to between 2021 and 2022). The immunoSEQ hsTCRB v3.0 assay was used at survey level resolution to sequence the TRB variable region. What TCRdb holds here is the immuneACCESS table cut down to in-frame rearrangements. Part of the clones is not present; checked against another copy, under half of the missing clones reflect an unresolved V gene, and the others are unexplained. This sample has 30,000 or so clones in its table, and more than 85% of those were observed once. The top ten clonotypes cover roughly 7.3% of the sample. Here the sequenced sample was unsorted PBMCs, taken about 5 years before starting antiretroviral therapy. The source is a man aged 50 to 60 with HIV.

The CDR3 loop is CASSERGTGELFF. The CDR3 nucleotides read TGTGCCAGCAGTGAAAGGGGCACCGGGGAGCTGTTTTTT. The V and J genes are TRBV2 and TRBJ2-2; perhaps TRBD1 as D (5 bases). Trimming took off 2 bases at V and 4 bases at J, with 5 bases between the two ends. CDR1 and CDR2 from the germline V gene are SNHLY and FYNNEI. The CDR3 spans 13 residues.

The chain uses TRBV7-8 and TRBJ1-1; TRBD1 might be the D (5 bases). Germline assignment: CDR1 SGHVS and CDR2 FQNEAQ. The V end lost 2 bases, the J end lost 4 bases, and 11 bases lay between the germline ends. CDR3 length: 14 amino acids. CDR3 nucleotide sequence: TGTGCCAGCAGCTTACAGGGATGGGCCACTGAAGCTTTCTTT. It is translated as CASSLQGWATEAFF.

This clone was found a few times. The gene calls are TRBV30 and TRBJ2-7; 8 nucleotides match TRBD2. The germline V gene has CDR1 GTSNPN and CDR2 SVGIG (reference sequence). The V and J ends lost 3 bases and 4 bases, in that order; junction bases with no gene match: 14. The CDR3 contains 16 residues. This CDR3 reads CAWRGLSGTQFYEQYF. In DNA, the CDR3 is TGTGCCTGGAGAGGACTTAGCGGGACACAATTTTACGAGCAGTACTTC.

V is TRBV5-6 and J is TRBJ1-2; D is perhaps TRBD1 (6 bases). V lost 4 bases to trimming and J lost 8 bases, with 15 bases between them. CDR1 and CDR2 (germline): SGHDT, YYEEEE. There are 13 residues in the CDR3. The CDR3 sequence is CASSPHRARGYTF. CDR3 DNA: TGTGCCAGCAGCCCTCACAGGGCTCGGGGCTACACCTTC.

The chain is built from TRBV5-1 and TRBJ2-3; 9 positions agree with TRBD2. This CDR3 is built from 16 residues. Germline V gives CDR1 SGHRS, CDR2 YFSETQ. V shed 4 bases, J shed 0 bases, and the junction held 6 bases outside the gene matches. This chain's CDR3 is CASSPVAGVSTDTQYF. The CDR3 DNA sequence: TGCGCCAGCAGCCCGGTAGCGGGAGTGAGCACAGATACGCAGTATTTT.

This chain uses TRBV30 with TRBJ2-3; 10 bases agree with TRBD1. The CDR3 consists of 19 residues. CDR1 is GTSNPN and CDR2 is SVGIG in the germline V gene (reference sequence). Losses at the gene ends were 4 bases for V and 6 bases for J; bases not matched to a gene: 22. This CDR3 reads CAWNRDRGSMIVSSDTQYF. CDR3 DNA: TGTGCCTGGAACCGGGACAGGGGATCCATGATAGTCAGTTCGGATACGCAGTATTTT. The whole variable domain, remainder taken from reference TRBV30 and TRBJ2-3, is SQTIHQWPATLVQPVGSPLSLECTVEGTSNPNLYWYRQAAGRGLQLLFYSVGIGQISSEVPQNLSASRPQDRQFILSSKKLLLSDSGFYLCAWNRDRGSMIVSSDTQYFGPGTRLTVL.

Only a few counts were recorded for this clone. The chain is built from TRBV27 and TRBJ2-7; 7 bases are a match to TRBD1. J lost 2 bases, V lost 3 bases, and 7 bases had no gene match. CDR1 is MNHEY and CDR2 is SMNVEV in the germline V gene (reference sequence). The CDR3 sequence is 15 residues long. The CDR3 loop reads CASSFQGQDAYEQYF. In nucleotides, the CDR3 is TGTGCCAGCAGTTTCCAAGGACAGGATGCCTACGAGCAGTACTTC.

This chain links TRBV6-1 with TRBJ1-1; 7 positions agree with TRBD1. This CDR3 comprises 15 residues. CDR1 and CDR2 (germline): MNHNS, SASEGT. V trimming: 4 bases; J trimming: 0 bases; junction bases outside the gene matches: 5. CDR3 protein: CASSARQGMNTEAFF. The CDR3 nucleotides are TGTGCCAGCAGTGCCCGACAGGGAATGAACACTGAAGCTTTCTTT.

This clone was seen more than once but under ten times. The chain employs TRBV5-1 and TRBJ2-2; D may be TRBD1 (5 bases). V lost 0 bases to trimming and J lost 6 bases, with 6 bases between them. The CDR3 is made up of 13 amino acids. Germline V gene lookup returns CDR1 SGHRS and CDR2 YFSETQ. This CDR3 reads CASSLGTSGELFF. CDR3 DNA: TGCGCCAGCAGCTTGGGGACATCCGGGGAGCTGTTTTTT.

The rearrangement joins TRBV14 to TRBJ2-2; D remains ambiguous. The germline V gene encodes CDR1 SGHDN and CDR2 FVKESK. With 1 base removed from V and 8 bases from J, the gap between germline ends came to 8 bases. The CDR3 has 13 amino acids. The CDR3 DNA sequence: TGTGCCAGCAGCCAAGGGGTGAGAGGGGAGCTGTTTTTT. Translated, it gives CASSQGVRGELFF.

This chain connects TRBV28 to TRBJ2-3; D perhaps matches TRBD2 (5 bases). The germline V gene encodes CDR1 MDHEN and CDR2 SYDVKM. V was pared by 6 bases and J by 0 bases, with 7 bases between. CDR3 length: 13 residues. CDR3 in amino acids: CASRRTSTDTQYF. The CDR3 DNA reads TGTGCCAGCAGAAGGACTAGCACAGATACGCAGTATTTT.

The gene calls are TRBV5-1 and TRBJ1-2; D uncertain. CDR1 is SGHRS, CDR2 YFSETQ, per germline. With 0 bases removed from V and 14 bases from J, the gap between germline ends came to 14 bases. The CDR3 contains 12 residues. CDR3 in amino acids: CASSLDGESGTF. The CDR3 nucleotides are TGCGCCAGCAGCTTGGACGGGGAAAGTGGGACCTTC.

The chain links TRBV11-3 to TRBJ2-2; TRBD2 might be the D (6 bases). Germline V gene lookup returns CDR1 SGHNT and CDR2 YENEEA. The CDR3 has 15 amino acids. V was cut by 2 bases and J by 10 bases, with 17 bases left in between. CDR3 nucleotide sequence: TGTGCCAGCAGCTTACATGGAGGGCTACTCGAGGAGCTGTTTTTT. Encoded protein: CASSLHGGLLEELFF.

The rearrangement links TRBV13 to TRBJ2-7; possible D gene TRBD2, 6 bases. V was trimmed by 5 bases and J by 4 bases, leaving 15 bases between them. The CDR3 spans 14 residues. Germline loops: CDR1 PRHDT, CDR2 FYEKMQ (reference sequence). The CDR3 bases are TGTGCCAGCAGCCGAGGGAGGATCATATACGAGCAGTACTTC. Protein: CASSRGRIIYEQYF.

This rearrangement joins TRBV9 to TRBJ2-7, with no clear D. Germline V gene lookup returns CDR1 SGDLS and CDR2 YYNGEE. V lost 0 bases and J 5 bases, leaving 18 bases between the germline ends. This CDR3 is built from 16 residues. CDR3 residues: CASSVAASEVGHEQYF. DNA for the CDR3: TGTGCCAGCAGCGTAGCGGCTTCGGAAGTCGGCCACGAGCAGTACTTC.

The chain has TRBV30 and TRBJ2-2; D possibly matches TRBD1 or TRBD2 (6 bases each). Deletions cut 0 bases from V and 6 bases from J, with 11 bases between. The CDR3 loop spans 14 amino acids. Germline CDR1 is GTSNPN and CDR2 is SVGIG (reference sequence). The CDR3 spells CAWSVKGGSGELFF. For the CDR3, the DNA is TGTGCCTGGAGTGTCAAGGGGGGCTCCGGGGAGCTGTTTTTT.

The CDR3, as DNA: TGTGCCAGCAGCTTGACCGGACTAGCGGGGGGGAATGAGCAGTTCTTC. It encodes CASSLTGLAGGNEQFF. V usage is TRBV7-3 and J usage is TRBJ2-1, with 15 bases that match TRBD2. Per germline, CDR1 SGHTA and CDR2 FQGTGA. The CDR3 is 16 amino acids. The junction had 4 bases not matched to a gene; V was cut back by 3 bases and J by 7 bases.

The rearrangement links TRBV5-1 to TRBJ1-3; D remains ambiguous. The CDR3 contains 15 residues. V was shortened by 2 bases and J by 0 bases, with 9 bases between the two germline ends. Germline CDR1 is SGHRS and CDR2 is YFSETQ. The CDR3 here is CASSLGPSSGNTIYF. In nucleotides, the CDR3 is TGCGCCAGCAGCTTAGGGCCGAGCTCTGGAAACACCATATATTTT. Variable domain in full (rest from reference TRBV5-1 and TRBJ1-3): KAGVTQTPRYLIKTRGQQVTLSCSPISGHRSVSWYQQTPGQGLQFLFEYFSETQRNKGNFPGRFSGRQFSNSRSEMNVSTLELGDSALYLCASSLGPSSGNTIYFGEGSWLTVV.

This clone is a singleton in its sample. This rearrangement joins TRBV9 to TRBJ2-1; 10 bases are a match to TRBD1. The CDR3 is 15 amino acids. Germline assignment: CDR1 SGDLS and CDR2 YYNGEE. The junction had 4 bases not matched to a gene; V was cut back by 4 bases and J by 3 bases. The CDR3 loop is CASSPRTGGYNEQFF. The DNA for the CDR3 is TGTGCCAGCAGCCCACGGACAGGGGGCTACAATGAGCAGTTCTTC.

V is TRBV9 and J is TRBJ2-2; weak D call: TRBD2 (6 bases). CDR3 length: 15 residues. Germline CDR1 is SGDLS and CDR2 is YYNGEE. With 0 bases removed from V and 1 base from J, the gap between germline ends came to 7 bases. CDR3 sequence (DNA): TGTGCCAGCAGCGTAGCGGGGGAGAACACCGGGGAGCTGTTTTTT. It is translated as CASSVAGENTGELFF.

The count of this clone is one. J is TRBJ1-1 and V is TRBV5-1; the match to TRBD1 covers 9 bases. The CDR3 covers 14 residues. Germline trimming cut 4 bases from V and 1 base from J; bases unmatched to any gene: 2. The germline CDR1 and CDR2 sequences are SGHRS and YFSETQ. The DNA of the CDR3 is TGCGCCAGCAGCGGGACAGGGAGGAACACTGAAGCTTTCTTT. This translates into CASSGTGRNTEAFF.